This TCR beta chain was sequenced in a study of identical twins. Study-level points and caveats: Excess sharing between twins was weaker in beta out-of-frame sequences. Diverse VJ usage suggested most zero-insertion clonotypes were not invariant T cells.

Comment on this clonotype: Its antigen is as yet unknown.

The CDR3 length is 16 residues. TCRdb re-analysed the 5' RACE reads in MiXCR, keeping a single row per CDR3 protein. The profile shows 450,000 to 600,000 distinct CDR3 sequences, about a fifth of them singletons. These data were also reused for a study on yellow fever vaccine responses in identical twins.

The clonotype was recovered from a woman between 18 and 29 years old in good health. The source material was CD4+ T cells sorted from blood. The chain is built from TRBV21-1 and TRBJ2-7; the table's D call, TRBD1, has no DNA check behind it. TRBV21-1 is a pseudogene locus. The CDR3: CASSSIPGQGNYEQYF. The CDR3 coding sequence is TGTGCCAGCAGCAGTATACCGGGACAGGGAAACTACGAGCAGTACTTC.